What follows are 28 T cell receptor beta chains derived from one specimen sequenced in a study of T cells after posttransplantation cyclophosphamide. Sequencing used immunoSEQ multiplex PCR; TCRdb keeps in-frame clones, though not all of them. The sample consists of approximately 5,900 clones, about 2% of them appearing once. Treatment was busulfan-fludarabine conditioning, a marrow graft, and cyclophosphamide on days +3 and +4. The sample here was PBMCs, taken roughly 250 days after a stem cell transplant with posttransplant cyclophosphamide. The receptors here all came from a male patient between 25 and 39 years old who received an allogeneic stem cell transplant from a related donor, was CMV-positive, and had no GVHD. Some T cells may possibly be graft donor cells.

This clone was detected only a few times. The chain employs TRBV27 and TRBJ2-4; D gene ambiguous. Germline V gene sequence: CDR1 MNHEY, CDR2 SMNVEV (reference sequence). Between the trimmed V and J ends, which lost 6 bases and 9 bases, there was a span of 15 bases. The CDR3 is made up of 13 amino acids. CDR3: CASSANLGSIQYF. The CDR3 coding sequence is TGTGCCAGCAGCGCCAACCTCGGTTCCATTCAGTACTTC.

The V and J genes are TRBV29-1 and TRBJ1-2; 8 bases are shared with TRBD1. This CDR3 is built from 13 residues. Germline V gives CDR1 SQVTM, CDR2 ANQGSEA. CDR3 region: CRPDRAFSYGYTF. The CDR3 DNA is TGCAGGCCGGACAGGGCTTTTTCCTATGGCTACACCTTC. Full variable domain (rest looked up from reference TRBV29-1 and TRBJ1-2): SAVISQKPSRDICQRGTSLTIQCQVDSQVTMMFWYRQQPGQSLTLIATANQGSEATYESGFVIDKFPISRPNLTFSTLTVSNMSPEDSSIYLCRPDRAFSYGYTFGSGTRLTVV.

V usage is TRBV7-9 and J usage is TRBJ2-1; 10 bases align to TRBD2. This CDR3 has 13 residues. Trimming at V came to 5 bases and at J to 15 bases, leaving 10 bases not matched to a gene. Per germline, CDR1 SEHNR and CDR2 FQNEAQ (reference sequence). DNA for the CDR3: TGTGCCAGCAGCACTAGCGGGGAGAAGATGAGGTTCTTC. Translated, it gives CASSTSGEKMRFF. Complete variable domain (other parts from reference TRBV7-9 and TRBJ2-1): DTGVSQNPRHKITKRGQNVTFRCDPISEHNRLYWYRQTLGQGPEFLTYFQNEAQLEKSRLLSDRFSAERPKGSFSTLEIQRTEQGDSAMYLCASSTSGEKMRFFGPGTRLTVL.

This rearrangement joins TRBV6-6 to TRBJ2-7; a weak D match, TRBD1 (8 bases). The CDR3 sequence is 13 residues long. From germline, CDR1 is MNHNY and CDR2 SVGAGI (reference sequence). V shed 6 bases and J shed 7 bases, with 16 bases lying between them. Written as DNA, the CDR3 is TGTGCCAGCAGGAGCGGACAGGGAGGGGAGCAGTACTTC. It yields the protein CASRSGQGGEQYF.

J is TRBJ2-1 and V is TRBV11-3, with 10 bases identical to TRBD2. J lost 4 bases, V lost 4 bases, and 7 bases had no gene match. The CDR3 extends over 16 amino acids. Germline-derived CDR1 and CDR2 are SGHNT and YENEEA. CDR3: CASSSQIAGGYNEQFF. CDR3 sequence (DNA): TGTGCCAGCAGCTCCCAAATAGCGGGAGGTTACAATGAGCAGTTCTTC. The full variable domain, rest sourced from reference TRBV11-3 and TRBJ2-1, is EAGVVQSPRYKIIEKKQPVAFWCNPISGHNTLYWYLQNLGQGPELLIRYENEEAVDDSQLPKDRFSAERLKGVDSTLKIQPAELGDSAVYLCASSSQIAGGYNEQFFGPGTRLTVL.

By its share, this clone is hyperexpanded. The chain carries TRBV27 and TRBJ1-5; no clear D gene. Germline-derived CDR1 and CDR2 are MNHEY and SMNVEV (reference sequence). The CDR3 contains 14 residues. Deletions cut 1 base from V and 2 bases from J, with 6 bases between. DNA of the CDR3: TGTGCCAGCAGTTTATGGCAGGGCAATCAGCCCCAGCATTTT. Translated: CASSLWQGNQPQHF.

The gene calls are TRBV9 and TRBJ1-1; TRBD1 is a possible D gene (6 bases). With 2 bases removed from V and 0 bases from J, the gap between germline ends came to 8 bases. The length of the CDR3 is 14 residues. The V gene's germline CDR1 is SGDLS and CDR2 YYNGEE. The CDR3 loop reads CASSVTGMNTEAFF. As DNA, the CDR3 is TGTGCCAGCAGCGTCACAGGGATGAACACTGAAGCTTTCTTT.

The chain joins TRBV11-2 to TRBJ1-1; no reliable D call. In germline, CDR1 is SGHAT, CDR2 FQNNGV. The V gene lost 5 bases and the J gene lost 4 bases, with 20 bases spanning the gap. CDR3 length: 16 residues. The CDR3, as DNA: TGTGCCAGCAGCCCCCGACTCAGACAAGAGGGCACTGAAGCTTTCTTT. This sequence encodes CASSPRLRQEGTEAFF.

Comment on this clone: A junction end diverges from the germline sequence, so it may reflect a read error. This chain uses TRBV14 with TRBJ2-2, with 11 bases lining up with TRBD2. This CDR3 is built from 17 residues. CDR1 and CDR2 (germline): SGHDN, FVKESK. CDR3 sequence: CASSQGLTSGNSGELFF. The CDR3 DNA is TGTGCCAGCAGCCAAGGTTTGACTAGCGGGAACTCCGGGGAGCTGTTTTTT.

This clone was seen more than once but under ten times. V is TRBV7-2 and J is TRBJ2-1; 8 bases agree with TRBD2. The germline CDR1 and CDR2 sequences are SGHTA and FQGNSA. The V segment lost 5 bases and the J segment 2 bases; nucleotides outside the gene matches: 11. CDR3 size: 17 residues. CDR3 amino acids: CASSPRRTSSTYNEQFF. The CDR3 DNA is TGTGCCAGCAGCCCCCGAAGGACTAGCTCGACCTACAATGAGCAGTTCTTC.

The gene calls are TRBV6-5 and TRBJ1-2; 12 positions match TRBD1. The J segment lost 8 bases and the V segment lost 6 bases, leaving 7 bases of the junction unmatched. Germline V gives CDR1 MNHEY, CDR2 SVGAGI. The CDR3 totals 14 residues. DNA of the CDR3: TGTGCCAGCAGCTCGGGGGACAGGGGGCAAGGCTACACCTTC. Encoded protein: CASSSGDRGQGYTF.

This clone was observed a few times. The gene calls are TRBV6-6 and TRBJ2-1; TRBD1 matches 7 bases. Germline lookup yields CDR1 MNHNY and CDR2 SVGAGI (reference sequence). This CDR3 has 15 residues. Germline trimming cut 2 bases from V and 8 bases from J; bases unmatched to any gene: 9. The CDR3 is CASSYEGANSDEQFF. Here the CDR3 DNA reads TGTGCCAGCAGTTACGAGGGGGCGAATTCGGATGAGCAGTTCTTC.

This chain's CDR3 is CASSGVGLAAYNEQFF. CDR3 DNA sequence: TGTGCCAGCAGCGGGGTTGGGCTAGCGGCATACAATGAGCAGTTCTTC. The V and J genes are TRBV2 and TRBJ2-1; 7 bases map to TRBD2. CDR1 and CDR2 from the germline V gene are SNHLY and FYNNEI. This CDR3 is built from 16 residues. V trimming: 6 bases; J trimming: 4 bases; junction bases outside the gene matches: 12.

This chain uses TRBV11-2 with TRBJ2-7; no clear D gene. V lost 1 base to trimming and J lost 0 bases, with 7 bases between them. Germline CDR1 and CDR2: SGHAT and FQNNGV. CDR3 length: 14 amino acids. CDR3 residues: CASSLAGSSYEQYF. The CDR3 DNA reads as TGTGCCAGCAGCTTAGCGGGTAGCTCCTACGAGCAGTACTTC. The variable domain in full, with the rest retrieved from reference TRBV11-2 and TRBJ2-7, is EAGVAQSPRYKIIEKRQSVAFWCNPISGHATLYWYQQILGQGPKLLIQFQNNGVVDDSQLPKDRFSAERLKGVDSTLKIQPAKLEDSAVYLCASSLAGSSYEQYFGPGTRLTVT.

The chain carries TRBV6-5 and TRBJ2-3, with D possibly matching TRBD2 (6 bases). CDR1 MNHEY and CDR2 SVGAGI come from the germline V gene. The CDR3 runs 14 residues. V was pared by 10 bases and J by 1 base, with 15 bases between. The CDR3 DNA is TGTGCCACGCGGCGGGACTTCCGCACAGATACGCAGTATTTT. Its translation: CATRRDFRTDTQYF.

The chain is built from TRBV4-2 and TRBJ2-7; 11 bases fit TRBD2. The CDR3 covers 16 residues. From germline, CDR1 is LGHNA and CDR2 YNFKEQ. After removal of 4 bases from V and 0 bases from J, the junction contained 5 bases not matched to a gene. The CDR3 loop is CASSLKTSGTSYEQYF. The CDR3 DNA reads TGTGCCAGCAGCCTTAAGACTAGCGGGACCTCCTACGAGCAGTACTTC.

V usage is TRBV28 and J usage is TRBJ2-7; the match to TRBD1 covers 9 bases. V dropped 5 bases and J dropped 5; count of bases not matched to a gene: 10. This CDR3 comprises 15 residues. Germline V gene lookup returns CDR1 MDHEN and CDR2 SYDVKM. The CDR3 region is CASSTLRDRADEQYF. The DNA of the CDR3 is TGTGCCAGCAGTACCCTCCGGGACAGGGCCGACGAGCAGTACTTC.

Only a few counts were recorded for this clone. The rearrangement uses TRBV7-3 and TRBJ2-3; D call uncertain. V lost 4 bases to trimming and J lost 3 bases, with 17 bases between them. Looked up from germline, CDR1 is SGHTA and CDR2 is FQGTGA. The CDR3 covers 16 residues. The chain's CDR3 is CASSYTGTTRTDTQYF. The DNA for the CDR3 is TGTGCCAGCAGCTACACTGGAACGACCAGGACAGATACGCAGTATTTT. The full variable domain, rest sourced from reference TRBV7-3 and TRBJ2-3, is GAGVSQTPSNKVTEKGKYVELRCDPISGHTALYWYRQSLGQGPEFLIYFQGTGAADDSGLPNDRFFAVRPEGSVSTLKIQRTERGDSAVYLCASSYTGTTRTDTQYFGPGTRLTVL.

The CDR3 spells CASSWGGPVLETQYF. Written as DNA, the CDR3 is TGCGCCAGCAGCTGGGGGGGGCCGGTACTAGAGACCCAGTACTTC. The gene calls are TRBV5-1 and TRBJ2-5, with TRBD2 as a possible D gene (7 bases). This CDR3 comprises 15 residues. With 3 bases removed from V and 4 bases from J, the gap between germline ends came to 16 bases. Per germline, CDR1 SGHRS and CDR2 YFSETQ.

The chain links TRBV10-2 to TRBJ2-2; TRBD2 might be the D (6 bases). Germline CDR1 is WSHSY and CDR2 is SAAADI. This CDR3 contains 13 residues. V dropped 7 bases and J dropped 3 bases, with 9 bases sitting between them. In nucleotides, the CDR3 is TGCGCCAGCACTAGCGACTACACCGGGGAGCTGTTTTTT. It codes for CASTSDYTGELFF.

Only a few counts were recorded for this clone. The chain is built from TRBV5-1 and TRBJ1-1; a weak D match, TRBD1 (6 bases). CDR1 SGHRS and CDR2 YFSETQ come from the germline V gene. V was shortened by 2 bases and J by 8 bases, with 16 bases between the two germline ends. This CDR3 has 14 residues. For the CDR3, the DNA is TGCGCCAGCAGCTTATTTACCAGGGGCCGAGAAGCTTTCTTT. Amino acid sequence: CASSLFTRGREAFF.

A few counts support this clone. This rearrangement joins TRBV7-2 to TRBJ1-6; TRBD1 aligns across 7 bases. This CDR3 has 14 amino acids. Trimming at V came to 5 bases and at J to 6 bases, leaving 4 bases not matched to a gene. The germline CDR1 and CDR2 sequences are SGHTA and FQGNSA. The CDR3 nucleotides read TGTGCCAGCAGCCCCGGGACAGTTAATTCACCCCTCCACTTT. It specifies CASSPGTVNSPLHF.

This clone was seen a handful of times. The chain carries TRBV5-1 and TRBJ2-7, with 9 bases identical to TRBD1. The V gene's germline CDR1 is SGHRS and CDR2 YFSETQ. V gave up 0 bases and J gave up 2 bases; unmatched junction bases: 3. The CDR3 has 15 amino acids. The chain's CDR3 is CASSLGTGDAYEQYF. The CDR3 nucleotides read TGCGCCAGCAGCTTGGGGACAGGGGACGCCTACGAGCAGTACTTC.

In this sample, this clone turned up a few times. The V gene is TRBV28, the J gene TRBJ1-4; TRBD1 is a possible D gene (6 bases). Germline values: CDR1 MDHEN, CDR2 SYDVKM. The V and J ends lost 3 bases and 7 bases respectively, with 21 bases between them. The CDR3 length is 17 residues. The CDR3 coding sequence is TGTGCCAGCAGTTTCCCCGCGAAGGGCCTACAGGGTGAAAAACTGTTTTTT. It translates to CASSFPAKGLQGEKLFF.

By proportion, this clone is medium-sized. The CDR3 sequence: CSVKTGQGANEQYF. CDR3 bases: TGCAGCGTTAAAACGGGACAGGGCGCCAACGAGCAGTACTTC. This chain joins TRBV29-1 and TRBJ2-7; 9 nucleotides line up with TRBD1. Germline V gene data show CDR1 as SQVTM and CDR2 as ANQGSEA. V dropped 5 bases and J dropped 5; count of bases not matched to a gene: 10. This CDR3 contains 14 residues.

The V call is TRBV2, the J call TRBJ1-5; D not resolved. V was clipped by 3 bases and J by 0 bases, with 6 bases between them. The CDR3 totals 14 residues. Germline CDR1 is SNHLY and CDR2 is FYNNEI. The CDR3 region has the DNA TGTGCCAGCAGTGAGAACACTAGCAATCAGCCCCAGCATTTT. Translated: CASSENTSNQPQHF. The full variable domain, in which reference TRBV2 and TRBJ1-5 provide the parts outside the CDR3, is EPEVTQTPSHQVTQMGQEVILRCVPISNHLYFYWYRQILGQKVEFLVSFYNNEISEKSEIFDDQFSVERPDGSNFTLKIRSTKLEDSAMYFCASSENTSNQPQHFGDGTRLSIL.

With regard to this clone: The CDR3 does not close with the conserved phenylalanine or tryptophan, likely indicating a read error. The DNA is omitted, as the CDR3 cannot be located on it reliably, and the CDR3 follows TCRdb's listing. The chain combines TRBV9 with TRBJ2-7; TRBD1, the table's D call, lacks a check against the DNA. Germline loops: CDR1 SGDLS, CDR2 YYNGEE. From its first to its last residue, the CDR3 has 15 amino acids. CDR3 sequence: CASSPLEDSSYEQCC.

This clone occurred a few times. The CDR3 region has the DNA TGCAGCAGGGGGCGCAAGACTGAAGCTTTCTTT. It is translated as CSRGRKTEAFF. The chain couples TRBV29-1 to TRBJ1-1, with 7 bases that match TRBD1. CDR3 length: 11 amino acids. Germline-derived CDR1 and CDR2 are SQVTM and ANQGSEA. Unmatched junction bases numbered 5, after V lost 8 bases and J lost 5 bases.